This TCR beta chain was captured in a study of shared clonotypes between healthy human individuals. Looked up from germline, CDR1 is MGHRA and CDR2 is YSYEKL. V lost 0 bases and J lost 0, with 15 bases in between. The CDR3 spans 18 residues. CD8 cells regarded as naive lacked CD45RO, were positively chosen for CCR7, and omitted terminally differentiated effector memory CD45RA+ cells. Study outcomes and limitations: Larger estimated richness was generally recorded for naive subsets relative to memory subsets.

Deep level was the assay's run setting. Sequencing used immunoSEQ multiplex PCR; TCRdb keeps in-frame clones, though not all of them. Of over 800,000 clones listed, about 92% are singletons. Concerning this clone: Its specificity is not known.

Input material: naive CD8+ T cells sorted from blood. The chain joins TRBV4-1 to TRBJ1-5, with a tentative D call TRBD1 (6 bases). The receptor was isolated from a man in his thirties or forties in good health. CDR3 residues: CASSQETGTQYSNQPQHF. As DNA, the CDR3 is TGCGCCAGCAGCCAAGAGACGGGGACACAATATAGCAATCAGCCCCAGCATTTT.